This TCR beta chain was identified during a study of T cells in Graves' hyperthyroidism and ophthalmopathy. Ophthalmopathy patients all had a Clinical Activity Score of at least 3, a NOSPECS grade of at least 4 and disease under 3 months old. Orbital computed tomography, thyroid ultrasound, serum thyroxine and TRAb, and clinical symptoms together informed the diagnoses. RNA transcripts yielded amplified TCR beta CDR3 regions. Primed by the HTBI set, a first-round RT-PCR was run on the TCR CDR3. TCRdb reprocessed the multiplex PCR reads with MiXCR, giving one entry per CDR3 protein. The data show about 520,000 distinct CDR3 sequences, with roughly a quarter seen just once and roughly 10% held by the top ten. This clonotype showed up many times. Antigen unknown. Points from the study as a whole: Researchers report that a 13 V-J model separated ophthalmopathy from stable hyperthyroidism.

The sample was blood. The source is a woman aged 25 to 39 with Graves' ophthalmopathy.

As DNA, the CDR3 is TGTGCCAGTAGTATTTGGGCCCGGGAGGACATGAACACTGAAGCTTTCTTT. Translated, it gives CASSIWAREDMNTEAFF. The chain recombines TRBV19 with TRBJ1-1; a possible D gene is TRBD1 (5 bases). The CDR3 has 17 residues. The V and J ends lost 3 bases and 0 bases respectively, with 17 bases between them. Germline V gives CDR1 LNHDA, CDR2 SQIVND (reference sequence).